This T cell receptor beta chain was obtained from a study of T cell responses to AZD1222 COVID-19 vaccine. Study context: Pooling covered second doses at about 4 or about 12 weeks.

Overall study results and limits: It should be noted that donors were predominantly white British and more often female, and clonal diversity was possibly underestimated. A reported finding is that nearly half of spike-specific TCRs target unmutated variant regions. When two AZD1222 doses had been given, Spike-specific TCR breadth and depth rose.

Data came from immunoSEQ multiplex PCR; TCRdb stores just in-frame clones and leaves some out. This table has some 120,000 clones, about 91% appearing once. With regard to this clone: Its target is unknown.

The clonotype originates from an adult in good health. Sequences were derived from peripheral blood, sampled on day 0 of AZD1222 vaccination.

CDR3 loop: CSVAAGAHYEQYF. The CDR3 DNA follows: TGCAGCGTTGCGGCGGGGGCCCACTACGAGCAGTACTTC. The V and J genes are TRBV29-1 and TRBJ2-7, with D tentatively TRBD2 (7 bases). V was clipped by 4 bases and J by 3 bases, with 13 bases between them. Germline CDR1 SQVTM, CDR2 ANQGSEA. CDR3 length: 13 residues.